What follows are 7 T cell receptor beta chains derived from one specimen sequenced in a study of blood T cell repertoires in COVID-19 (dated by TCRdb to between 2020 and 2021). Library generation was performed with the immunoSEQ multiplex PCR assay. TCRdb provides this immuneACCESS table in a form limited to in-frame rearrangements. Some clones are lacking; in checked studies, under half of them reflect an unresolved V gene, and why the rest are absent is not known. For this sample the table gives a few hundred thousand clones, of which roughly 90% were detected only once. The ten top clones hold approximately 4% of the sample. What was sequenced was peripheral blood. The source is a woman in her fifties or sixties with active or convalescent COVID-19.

The CDR3: CASSPLGTGHGEQFF. CDR3 sequence (DNA): TGTGCCAGCAGTCCCCTCGGGACAGGACACGGTGAGCAGTTCTTC. The J gene is TRBJ2-1, the V gene TRBV27; 8 nucleotides align to TRBD1. V lost 5 bases to trimming and J lost 9 bases; unmatched junction nucleotides: 12. The CDR3 is 15 amino acids. Per germline, CDR1 MNHEY and CDR2 SMNVEV (reference sequence).

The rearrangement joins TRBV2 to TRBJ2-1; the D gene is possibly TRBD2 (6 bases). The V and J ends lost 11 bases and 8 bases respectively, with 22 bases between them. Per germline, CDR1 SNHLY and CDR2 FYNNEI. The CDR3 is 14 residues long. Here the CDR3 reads CAGGGVAARYEQFF. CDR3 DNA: TGTGCCGGTGGTGGGGTAGCGGCACGTTATGAGCAGTTCTTC.

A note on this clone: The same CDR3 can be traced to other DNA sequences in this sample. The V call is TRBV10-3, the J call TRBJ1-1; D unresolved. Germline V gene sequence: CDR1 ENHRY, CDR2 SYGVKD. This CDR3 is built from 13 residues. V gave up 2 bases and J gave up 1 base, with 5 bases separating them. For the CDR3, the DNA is TGTGCCATCAGTGAGGTCCAGAACACTGAAGCTTTCTTT. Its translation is CAISEVQNTEAFF.

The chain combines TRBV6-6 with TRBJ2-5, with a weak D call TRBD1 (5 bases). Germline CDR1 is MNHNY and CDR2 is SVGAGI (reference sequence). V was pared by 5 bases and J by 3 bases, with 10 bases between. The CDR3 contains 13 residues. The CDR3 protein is CASSLTVEETQYF. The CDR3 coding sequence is TGTGCCAGCAGTCTGACAGTCGAAGAGACCCAGTACTTC.

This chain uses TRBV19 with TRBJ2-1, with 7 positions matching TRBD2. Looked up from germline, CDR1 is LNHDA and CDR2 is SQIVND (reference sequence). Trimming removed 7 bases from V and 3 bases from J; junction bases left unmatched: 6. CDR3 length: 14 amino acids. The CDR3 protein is CASKSSGVYNEQFF. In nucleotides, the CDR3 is TGTGCCAGTAAGTCCAGCGGGGTCTACAATGAGCAGTTCTTC.

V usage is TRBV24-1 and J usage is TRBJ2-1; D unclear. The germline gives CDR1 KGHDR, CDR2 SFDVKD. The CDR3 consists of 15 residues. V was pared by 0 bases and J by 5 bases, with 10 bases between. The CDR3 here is CATSDLSRHHNEQFF. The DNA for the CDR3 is TGTGCCACCAGTGATTTGTCCAGGCACCACAATGAGCAGTTCTTC.

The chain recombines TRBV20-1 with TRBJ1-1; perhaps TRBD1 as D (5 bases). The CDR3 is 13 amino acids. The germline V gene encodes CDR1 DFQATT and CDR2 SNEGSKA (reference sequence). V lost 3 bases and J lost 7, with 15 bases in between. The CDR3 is CSASLMRGGEAFF. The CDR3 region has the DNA TGCAGTGCTAGTCTTATGCGGGGCGGTGAAGCTTTCTTT.